This T cell receptor beta chain was identified in a study of blood T cell repertoires in COVID-19. Study as a whole: Sites across the United States, Italy and Spain contributed samples from acute and convalescent COVID-19. T cells, B-cell-depleted T cells, or PBMCs supplied cDNA or gDNA.

In the authors' methods: Amplification from reference gene primers served as the basis for estimated nucleated cell counts. Profiled with immunoSEQ multiplex PCR; TCRdb holds only in-frame clones, not every one. V and J calls and clone size are those listed in that table; D and trimming were worked out from the DNA. The data hold 150,000 to 190,000 clones, with around 80% observed a single time. This CDR3 has 12 residues. Germline V gene sequence: CDR1 MNHEY, CDR2 SVGEGT. V gave up 4 bases and J gave up 12 bases; unmatched junction bases: 6. The gene calls are TRBV6-2 or TRBV6-3 and TRBJ2-4; TRBD1 matches 7 bases. The clonotype was recovered from a man aged 55 to 69 with acute or convalescent COVID-19. Specimen: peripheral blood. In DNA form, the CDR3 reads TGTGCCAGCAGTTCACACAGGGGTACTCAGTACTTC. Translated: CASSSHRGTQYF.